A selection of T cell receptor beta chains follows, all from one sample in a study of blood T cell repertoires in COVID-19. Clones were read by immunoSEQ multiplex PCR, and TCRdb kept only the in-frame ones, dropping some. Of under 350,000 clones in the sample, under 90% were seen once. Sequenced sample: PBMCs or T cells enriched from blood (not recorded which). The source of these receptors is a man aged 25-40 years who had recovered from COVID-19. CDR3s include the opening cysteine and the closing phenylalanine or tryptophan. A D gene is named only where the DNA matches it firmly. Clone size, where shown, is once, few, many, or a class for clones that have expanded.

D,J,size,V,CDR3,DNA
-,TRBJ1-2,-,TRBV7-9,CASSSGTSWDYGYTF,TGTGCCAGCAGCTCAGGGACTTCCTGGGACTATGGCTACACCTTC
TRBD2,TRBJ2-5,once,TRBV9,CASSRDPGGVQETQYF,TGTGCCAGCAGCCGGGACCCGGGGGGGGTCCAAGAGACCCAGTACTTC
-,TRBJ2-5,-,TRBV10-2,CASSATGQETQYF,TGCGCCAGCAGTGCGACAGGCCAAGAGACCCAGTACTTC
TRBD1,TRBJ2-3,-,TRBV9,CASSTRQGGTDTQYF,TGTGCCAGCAGCACCCGACAGGGAGGCACAGATACGCAGTATTTT
TRBD1,TRBJ2-7,-,TRBV5-1,CASSLRTGVYEQYF,TGCGCCAGCAGCTTAAGGACAGGGGTTTACGAGCAGTACTTC
-,TRBJ1-3,-,TRBV2,CASRAGNTIYF,TGTGCCAGCAGGGCAGGAAACACCATATATTTT
-,TRBJ2-3,-,TRBV15,CATSSRRGSSTDTQYF,TGTGCCACCAGCAGCCGCAGGGGATCTAGCACAGATACGCAGTATTTT
TRBD1,TRBJ2-1,-,TRBV28,CASIIGQGAYNEQFF,TGTGCCAGCATCATCGGACAGGGGGCCTACAATGAGCAGTTCTTC
-,TRBJ1-5,-,TRBV27,CASSTGLGPSGRQPQHF,TGTGCCAGCAGTACCGGGCTGGGGCCGTCAGGCAGGCAGCCCCAGCATTTT
TRBD1,TRBJ1-1,-,TRBV19,CASSGGAGGLGTEAFF,TGTGCCAGTAGTGGTGGAGCAGGGGGATTGGGAACTGAAGCTTTCTTT
TRBD1,TRBJ2-1,-,TRBV30,CACQQGYEQFF,TGTGCCTGCCAACAGGGGTATGAGCAGTTCTTC
-,TRBJ2-2,-,TRBV14,CASSQRGTGELFF,TGTGCCAGCAGCCAACGAGGTACCGGGGAGCTGTTTTTT
-,TRBJ1-1,-,TRBV19,CASSIDRGGTEAFF,TGTGCCAGTAGTATAGATCGGGGTGGTACTGAAGCTTTCTTT
-,TRBJ1-2,-,TRBV7-9,CASTPTRGASDGYTF,TGTGCCAGCACTCCCACCCGGGGGGCATCTGATGGCTACACCTTC
-,TRBJ1-4,-,TRBV28,CASSPMTAGEKLFF,TGTGCCAGCAGTCCCATGACGGCGGGTGAAAAACTGTTTTTT
-,TRBJ1-4,-,TRBV13,CASSPGWGDNEKLFF,TGTGCCAGCAGCCCCGGTTGGGGGGATAATGAAAAACTGTTTTTT
-,TRBJ1-4,-,TRBV27,CASREAGAANEKLFF,TGTGCCAGCAGGGAGGCGGGGGCGGCTAATGAAAAACTGTTTTTT
TRBD1,TRBJ1-2,-,TRBV29-1,CSVEIRGGIDGYTF,TGCAGCGTTGAAATCAGAGGGGGCATAGATGGCTACACCTTC
TRBD2,TRBJ2-2,-,TRBV6-1,CASSELASGGRNTGELFF,TGTGCCAGCAGTGAGTTGGCTAGCGGGGGGAGGAACACCGGGGAGCTGTTTTTT
-,TRBJ2-3,-,TRBV6-5,CASSFADTQYF,TGTGCCAGCAGTTTTGCGGATACGCAGTATTTT
-,TRBJ2-3,few,TRBV30,CAWSVGSGGITDTQYF,TGTGCCTGGAGTGTCGGCAGTGGCGGAATCACAGATACGCAGTATTTT
-,TRBJ2-3,-,TRBV5-1,CASSLGTSTDTQYF,TGCGCCAGCAGCTTGGGCACCAGTACAGATACGCAGTATTTT
TRBD1,TRBJ1-1,-,TRBV6-5,CASSYEQGAYTEAFF,TGTGCCAGCAGTTACGAACAGGGGGCGTACACTGAAGCTTTCTTT
TRBD2,TRBJ2-5,-,TRBV5-1,CASSLGLAGGLETQYF,TGCGCCAGCAGCCTAGGACTAGCGGGAGGGTTAGAGACCCAGTACTTC
TRBD1,TRBJ1-3,-,TRBV15,CATSTGQGYAGNTIYF,TGTGCCACCAGCACGGGACAGGGATATGCTGGAAACACCATATATTTT
TRBD1,TRBJ2-2,-,TRBV7-9,CASSFPSGTGNTGELFF,TGTGCCAGCAGCTTCCCATCCGGGACAGGGAACACCGGGGAGCTGTTTTTT
TRBD1,TRBJ1-2,few,TRBV2,CASQVDRGNYGYTF,TGTGCCAGCCAAGTGGACAGGGGCAACTATGGCTACACCTTC
-,TRBJ1-2,-,TRBV27,CASSLSWQAAYGYTF,TGTGCCAGCAGTTTATCGTGGCAGGCCGCCTATGGCTACACCTTC
TRBD2,TRBJ2-3,-,TRBV4-1,CASSQDRGLAGADTQYF,TGCGCCAGCAGCCAAGATCGCGGACTAGCGGGAGCAGATACGCAGTATTTT
TRBD1,TRBJ2-7,-,TRBV19,CASSIDRGLDEQYF,TGTGCCAGTAGTATCGACAGGGGGCTCGACGAGCAGTACTTC
TRBD1,TRBJ1-2,-,TRBV27,CASSRDRGVGYGYTF,TGTGCCAGCAGTCGGGACAGGGGCGTAGGGTATGGCTACACCTTC
-,TRBJ2-1,-,TRBV7-9,CASSLTSYSYNEQFF,TGTGCCAGCAGTCTAACTAGTTACTCCTACAATGAGCAGTTCTTC
TRBD1,TRBJ2-7,-,TRBV28,CASRQPGQGGWEQYF,TGTGCCAGCAGGCAACCCGGACAGGGAGGATGGGAGCAGTACTTC
TRBD1,TRBJ1-2,once,TRBV10-2,CASRDNSGQGHHTF,TGCGCCAGCAGGGATAACTCGGGACAGGGACACCACACCTTC
-,TRBJ1-6,-,TRBV4-1,CASSQDRPPRVAPLHF,TGCGCCAGCAGCCAAGATCGGCCTCCGAGGGTTGCACCCCTCCACTTT
TRBD2,TRBJ2-1,-,TRBV19,CASTPHGGSGRAGGNEQFF,TGTGCCAGTACCCCCCACGGGGGTAGCGGGAGGGCCGGAGGTAATGAGCAGTTCTTC
-,TRBJ2-1,-,TRBV9,CASSSARSSYNEQFF,TGTGCCAGCTCTAGCGCTCGAAGCTCCTACAATGAGCAGTTCTTC
-,TRBJ1-2,-,TRBV9,CASSLTGANYGYTF,TGTGCCAGCAGCCTCACTGGAGCTAACTATGGCTACACCTTC
TRBD1,TRBJ1-5,once,TRBV27,CASGPGTERNQPQHF,TGTGCCAGTGGTCCCGGGACAGAACGCAATCAGCCCCAGCATTTT
TRBD1,TRBJ2-1,-,TRBV4-1,CASSQVPGTGAPIGSYNEQFF,TGCGCCAGCAGCCAAGTCCCCGGGACAGGGGCTCCGATAGGCTCCTACAATGAGCAGTTCTTC
TRBD1,TRBJ2-3,-,TRBV19,CASSTSRQGLGTDTQYF,TGTGCCAGTAGTACGTCAAGACAGGGCCTCGGCACAGATACGCAGTATTTT
TRBD1,TRBJ2-2,-,TRBV7-9,CASSPPTGRNTGELFF,TGTGCCAGCAGCCCCCCGACAGGGCGAAACACCGGGGAGCTGTTTTTT